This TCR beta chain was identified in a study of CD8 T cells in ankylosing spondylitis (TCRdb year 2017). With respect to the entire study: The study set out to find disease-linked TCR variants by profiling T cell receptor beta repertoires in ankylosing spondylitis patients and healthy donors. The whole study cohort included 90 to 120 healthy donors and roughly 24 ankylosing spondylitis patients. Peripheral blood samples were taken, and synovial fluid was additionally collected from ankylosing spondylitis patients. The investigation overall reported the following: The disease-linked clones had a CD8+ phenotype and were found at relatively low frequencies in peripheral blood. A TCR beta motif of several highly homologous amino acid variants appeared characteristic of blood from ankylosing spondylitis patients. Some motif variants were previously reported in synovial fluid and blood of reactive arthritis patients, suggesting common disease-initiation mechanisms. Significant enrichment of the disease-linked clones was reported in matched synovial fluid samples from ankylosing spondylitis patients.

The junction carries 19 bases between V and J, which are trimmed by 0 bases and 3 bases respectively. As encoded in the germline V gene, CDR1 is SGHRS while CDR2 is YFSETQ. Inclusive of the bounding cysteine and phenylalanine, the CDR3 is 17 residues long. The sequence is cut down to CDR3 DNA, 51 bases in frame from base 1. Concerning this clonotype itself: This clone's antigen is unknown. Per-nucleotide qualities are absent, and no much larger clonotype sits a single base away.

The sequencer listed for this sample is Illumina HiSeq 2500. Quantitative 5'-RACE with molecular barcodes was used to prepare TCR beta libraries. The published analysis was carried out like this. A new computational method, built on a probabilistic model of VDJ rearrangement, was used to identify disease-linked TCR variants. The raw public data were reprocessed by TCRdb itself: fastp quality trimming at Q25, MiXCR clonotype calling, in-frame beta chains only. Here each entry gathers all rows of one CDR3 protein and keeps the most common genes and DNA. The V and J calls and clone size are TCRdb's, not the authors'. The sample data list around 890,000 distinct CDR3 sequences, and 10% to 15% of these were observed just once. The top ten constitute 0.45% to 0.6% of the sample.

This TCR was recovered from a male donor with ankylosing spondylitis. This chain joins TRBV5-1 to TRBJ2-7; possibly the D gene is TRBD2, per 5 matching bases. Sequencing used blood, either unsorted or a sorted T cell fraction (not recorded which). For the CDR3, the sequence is CASSLASVSSAGYEQYF. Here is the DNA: TGCGCCAGCAGCTTGGCCTCTGTAAGTTCGGCGGGCTACGAGCAGTACTTC. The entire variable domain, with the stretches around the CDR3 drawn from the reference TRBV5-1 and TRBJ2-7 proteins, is KAGVTQTPRYLIKTRGQQVTLSCSPISGHRSVSWYQQTPGQGLQFLFEYFSETQRNKGNFPGRFSGRQFSNSRSEMNVSTLELGDSALYLCASSLASVSSAGYEQYFGPGTRLTVT.